This T cell receptor beta chain was sequenced in a study of blood T cells in healthy people across ages. CDR1 is MNHEY and CDR2 is SVGEGT in the germline V gene. Trimming removed 6 bases from V and 3 bases from J; junction bases left unmatched: 8. This CDR3 contains 15 residues. A second PCR, run for roughly 7 to 12 cycles, used a sample-barcoded 5' primer plus a J-beta primer mix. TCRdb reanalysed the 5' RACE reads using MiXCR and keeps one entry per CDR3 protein. The table shows fewer than 950,000 distinct CDR3 sequences, with 36% occurring only once. Total RNA extracted from each sample amounted to at least 6 micrograms.

V and J are TRBV6-2 or TRBV6-3 and TRBJ2-1, with 7 bases fitting TRBD2. This sequence was found in a young man in good health. The sample comprised blood. CDR3 nucleotide sequence: TGTGCCAGCAGCCCCCGGGTAGCGGGCTACAATGAGCAGTTCTTC. This translates into CASSPRVAGYNEQFF.